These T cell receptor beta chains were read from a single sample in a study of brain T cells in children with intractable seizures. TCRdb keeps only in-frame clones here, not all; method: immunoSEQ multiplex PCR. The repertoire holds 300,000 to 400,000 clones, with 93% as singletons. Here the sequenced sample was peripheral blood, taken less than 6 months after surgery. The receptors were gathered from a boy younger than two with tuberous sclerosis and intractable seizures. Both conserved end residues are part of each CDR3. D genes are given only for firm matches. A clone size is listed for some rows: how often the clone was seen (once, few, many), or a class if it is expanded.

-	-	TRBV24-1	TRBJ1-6	CATSARDTRGDNSPLHF	TGTGCCACCAGTGCCCGGGACACCCGAGGAGATAATTCACCCCTCCACTTT
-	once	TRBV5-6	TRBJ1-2	CASSLAQGLYGYTF	TGTGCCAGCAGCTTGGCGCAGGGGCTATATGGCTACACCTTC
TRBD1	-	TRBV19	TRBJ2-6	CASYRGRVGGANVLTF	TGTGCCAGCTACAGGGGACGTGTAGGAGGGGCCAACGTCCTGACTTTC
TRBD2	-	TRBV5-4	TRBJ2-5	CASSLETSGGAQTQYF	TGTGCCAGCAGCTTGGAAACTAGCGGGGGGGCCCAGACCCAGTACTTC
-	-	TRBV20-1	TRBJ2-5	CSAVKETQYF	TGCAGTGCCGTAAAAGAGACCCAGTACTTC
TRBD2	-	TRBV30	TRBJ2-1	CAGSLAGPYNEQFF	TGTGCCGGAAGTCTAGCGGGACCCTACAATGAGCAGTTCTTC
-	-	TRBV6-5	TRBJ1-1	CASSSGTSTEAFF	TGTGCCAGCAGTTCCGGCACGAGCACTGAAGCTTTCTTT
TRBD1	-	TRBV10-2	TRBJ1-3	CATTGATLGNTIYF	TGCGCCACCACAGGGGCAACTCTTGGAAACACCATATATTTT
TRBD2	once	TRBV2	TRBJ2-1	CASSVSSGRIYNEQFF	TGTGCCAGCAGTGTGTCTAGCGGGAGAATCTACAATGAGCAGTTCTTC
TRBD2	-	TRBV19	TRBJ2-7	CASSIFGGGTSYEQYF	TGTGCCAGTAGTATCTTCGGGGGAGGGACCTCCTACGAGCAGTACTTC
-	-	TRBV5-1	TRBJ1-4	CASSLVSEGEKLFF	TGCGCCAGCAGCTTGGTCTCAGAGGGTGAAAAACTGTTTTTT
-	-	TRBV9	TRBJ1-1	CASSVGAVAEAFF	TGTGCCAGCAGCGTAGGGGCGGTCGCTGAAGCTTTCTTT
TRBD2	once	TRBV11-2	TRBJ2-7	CASSGLAGGLEQYF	TGTGCCAGCAGCGGACTAGCGGGAGGGCTTGAGCAGTACTTC
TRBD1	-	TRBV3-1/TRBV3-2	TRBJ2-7	CASSQAGTGPYEQYF	TGTGCCAGCAGCCAGGCCGGGACAGGGCCCTACGAGCAGTACTTC
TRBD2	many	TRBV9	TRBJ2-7	CASSVGGLASYEQYF	TGTGCCAGCAGCGTGGGGGGACTAGCCTCCTACGAGCAGTACTTC
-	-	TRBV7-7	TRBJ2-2	CASSRDRGATGELFF	TGTGCTAGCAGCCGTGACCGGGGGGCCACCGGGGAGCTGTTTTTT
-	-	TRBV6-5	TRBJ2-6	CASKTGTGANVLTF	TGTGCCAGCAAAACAGGGACTGGGGCCAACGTCCTGACTTTC
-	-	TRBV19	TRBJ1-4	CASSPRRVNEKLFF	TGTGCCAGTAGCCCTCGACGGGTTAATGAAAAACTGTTTTTT
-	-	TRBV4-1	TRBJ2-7	CASSHPGPLYEQYF	TGCGCCAGCAGCCATCCGGGACCCCTCTACGAGCAGTACTTC
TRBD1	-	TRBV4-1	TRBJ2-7	CASSLGTAYEQYF	TGCGCCAGCAGCCTCGGGACAGCCTACGAGCAGTACTTC
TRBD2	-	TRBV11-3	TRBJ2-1	CASSLGELAGGSEQFF	TGTGCCAGCAGCTTAGGGGAACTAGCGGGAGGATCTGAGCAGTTCTTC
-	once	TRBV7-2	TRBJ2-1	CASSLREFF	TGTGCCAGCAGCTTAAGAGAGTTCTTC
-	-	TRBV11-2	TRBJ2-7	CASSLRTDRGEQYF	TGTGCCAGCAGCCTGCGGACAGATCGGGGCGAGCAGTACTTC
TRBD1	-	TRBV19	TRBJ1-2	CASSIRTGGNYGYTF	TGTGCCAGTAGTATTAGGACAGGGGGTAACTATGGCTACACCTTC
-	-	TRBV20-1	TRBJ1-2	CSAATWGYTF	TGCAGTGCGGCTACGTGGGGCTACACCTTC
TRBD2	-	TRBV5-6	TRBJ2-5	CASNPRASGWETQYF	TGTGCCAGCAATCCTCGGGCTAGCGGGTGGGAGACCCAGTACTTC
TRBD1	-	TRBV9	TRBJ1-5	CASSVGQGNQPQHF	TGTGCCAGCAGCGTGGGACAGGGGAATCAGCCCCAGCATTTT
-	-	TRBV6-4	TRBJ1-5	CASSLHFNQPQHF	TGTGCCAGCAGTCTTCACTTCAATCAGCCCCAGCATTTT
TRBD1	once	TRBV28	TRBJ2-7	CASSTRTGGIYEQYF	TGTGCCAGCAGTACTCGGACAGGTGGGATATACGAGCAGTACTTC
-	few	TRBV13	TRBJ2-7	CASSPGPSWLNEQYF	TGTGCCAGCAGCCCAGGACCTTCCTGGTTGAACGAGCAGTACTTC
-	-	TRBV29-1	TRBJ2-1	CSVRAYNEQFF	TGCAGCGTTAGAGCCTACAATGAGCAGTTCTTC
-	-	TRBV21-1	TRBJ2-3	CASSPSTAGGTVGTDTQYF	TGTGCCAGCAGCCCCTCTACGGCAGGGGGTACGGTGGGCACAGATACGCAGTATTTT
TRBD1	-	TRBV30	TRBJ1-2	CAWTMTGHGYTF	TGTGCCTGGACTATGACAGGGCATGGCTACACCTTC
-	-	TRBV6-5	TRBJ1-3	CASRTGSTGNTIYF	TGTGCCAGCCGAACAGGGTCAACTGGAAACACCATATATTTT
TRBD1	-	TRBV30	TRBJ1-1	CAWSPGQANTEAFF	TGTGCCTGGAGTCCGGGACAGGCGAACACTGAAGCTTTCTTT
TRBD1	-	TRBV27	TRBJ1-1	CARQGATNTEAFF	TGTGCCAGGCAGGGGGCGACGAACACTGAAGCTTTCTTT
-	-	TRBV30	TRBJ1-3	CAWRATGSGNTIYF	TGTGCCTGGAGAGCCACAGGGAGTGGAAACACCATATATTTT
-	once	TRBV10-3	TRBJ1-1	CAISEGVADTEAFF	TGTGCCATCAGTGAGGGAGTTGCGGACACTGAAGCTTTCTTT
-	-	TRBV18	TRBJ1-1	CASSPGGRANTEAFF	TGTGCCAGCTCACCGGGGGGGAGGGCGAACACTGAAGCTTTCTTT
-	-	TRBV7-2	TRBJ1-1	CASRFGGYTEAFF	TGTGCCAGCAGGTTTGGGGGGTACACTGAAGCTTTCTTT
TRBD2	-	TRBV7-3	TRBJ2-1	CASSPIAGAYNEQFF	TGTGCCAGCAGCCCGATCGCGGGAGCCTACAATGAGCAGTTCTTC
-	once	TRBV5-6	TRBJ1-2	CASSLGGGDYGYTF	TGTGCCAGCAGCTTGGGCGGGGGCGACTATGGCTACACCTTC
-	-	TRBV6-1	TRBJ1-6	CASSEAVTYNSPLHF	TGTGCCAGCAGTGAAGCGGTCACCTATAATTCACCCCTCCACTTT
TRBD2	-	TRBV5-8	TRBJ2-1	CASPRSGTSGDEQFF	TGTGCCAGCCCCCGCTCGGGGACTAGCGGCGATGAGCAGTTCTTC
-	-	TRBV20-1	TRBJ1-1	CSAKSRTEAFF	TGCAGTGCCAAGAGCCGTACTGAAGCTTTCTTT
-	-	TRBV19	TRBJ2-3	CASSIKAATDTQYF	TGTGCCAGTAGTATTAAAGCGGCAACAGATACGCAGTATTTT
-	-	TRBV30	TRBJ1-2	CAWSVKGYYTF	TGTGCCTGGAGTGTAAAAGGGTACTACACCTTC
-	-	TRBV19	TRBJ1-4	CASEAANYNEKLFF	TGTGCCAGTGAGGCGGCGAACTATAATGAAAAACTGTTTTTT
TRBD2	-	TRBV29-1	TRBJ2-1	CSVEWTSGYLAYNEQFF	TGCAGCGTTGAATGGACTAGCGGGTACCTTGCCTACAATGAGCAGTTCTTC